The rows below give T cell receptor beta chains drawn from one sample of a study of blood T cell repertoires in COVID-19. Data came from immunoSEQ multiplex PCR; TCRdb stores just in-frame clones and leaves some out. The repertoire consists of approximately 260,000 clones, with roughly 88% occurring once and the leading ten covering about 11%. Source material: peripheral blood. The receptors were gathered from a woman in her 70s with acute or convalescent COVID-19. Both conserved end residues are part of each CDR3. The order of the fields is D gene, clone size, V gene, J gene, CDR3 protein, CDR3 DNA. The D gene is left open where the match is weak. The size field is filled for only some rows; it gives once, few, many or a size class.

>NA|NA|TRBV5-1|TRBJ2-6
CASSSNRVGGFSGANVLTF
TGCGCCAGCAGCTCAAACAGGGTGGGCGGCTTCTCTGGGGCCAACGTCCTGACTTTC
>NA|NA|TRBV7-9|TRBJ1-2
CASRVQGAQDGYTF
TGTGCCAGCAGGGTTCAGGGCGCTCAAGATGGCTACACCTTC
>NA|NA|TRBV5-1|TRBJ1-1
CASSWRGMNTEAFF
TGCGCCAGCAGCTGGAGGGGAATGAACACTGAAGCTTTCTTT
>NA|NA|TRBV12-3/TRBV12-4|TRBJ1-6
CASNQDYNSPLHF
TGTGCCAGCAACCAGGACTATAATTCACCCCTCCACTTT
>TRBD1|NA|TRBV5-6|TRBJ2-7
CASSLPGTGGYEQYF
TGTGCCAGCAGCTTGCCCGGGACAGGGGGCTACGAGCAGTACTTC
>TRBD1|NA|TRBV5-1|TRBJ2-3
CASNRQGEVDTQYF
TGCGCCAGCAACCGACAGGGGGAAGTGGATACGCAGTATTTT
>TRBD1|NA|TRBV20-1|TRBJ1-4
CSVRPGQPFF
TGCAGTGTTCGACCGGGACAGCCGTTTTTT
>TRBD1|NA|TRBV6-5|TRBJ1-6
CASRLNRGASPLHF
TGTGCCAGCAGACTCAACAGGGGAGCCTCACCCCTCCACTTT
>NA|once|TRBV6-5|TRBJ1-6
CASSYSPNSPLHF
TGTGCCAGCAGTTACAGCCCAAATTCACCCCTCCACTTT
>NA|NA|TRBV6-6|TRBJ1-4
CASKRELREKLFF
TGTGCCAGCAAAAGGGAGCTTAGGGAAAAACTGTTTTTT
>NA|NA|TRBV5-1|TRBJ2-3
CASSLLGEYSITDTQYF
TGCGCCAGCAGCTTGTTGGGCGAATACTCTATCACAGATACGCAGTATTTT
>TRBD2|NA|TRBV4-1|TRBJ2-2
CASSDRASGNTGELFF
TGCGCCAGCAGCGATCGGGCTAGCGGTAACACCGGGGAGCTGTTTTTT
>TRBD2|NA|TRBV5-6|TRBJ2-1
CASSLGLAVNEQFF
TGTGCCAGCAGCTTGGGTCTAGCGGTCAATGAGCAGTTCTTC
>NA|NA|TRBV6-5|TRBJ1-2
CASSYRENYGYTF
TGTGCCAGCAGTTACCGGGAGAACTATGGCTACACCTTC
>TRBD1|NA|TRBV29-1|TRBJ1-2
CSVILTGGAVGYTF
TGCAGCGTGATCCTGACAGGGGGCGCGGTAGGCTACACCTTC
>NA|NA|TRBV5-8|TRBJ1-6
CASSLRERNSPLHF
TGTGCCAGCAGCTTGCGGGAACGCAATTCACCCCTCCACTTT
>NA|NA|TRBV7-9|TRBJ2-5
CASSLDLRETQYF
TGTGCCAGCAGCTTAGACCTGAGGGAGACCCAGTACTTC
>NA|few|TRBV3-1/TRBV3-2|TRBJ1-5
CASSQRDQPQHF
TGTGCCAGCAGCCAGAGGGATCAGCCCCAGCATTTT
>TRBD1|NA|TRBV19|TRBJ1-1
CASNIRGSTEAFF
TGTGCCAGCAACATCAGGGGGAGCACTGAAGCTTTCTTT
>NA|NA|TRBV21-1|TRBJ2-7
CASRVSTGRKGNEQYF
TGTGCCAGCCGAGTATCGACAGGGAGAAAGGGTAACGAGCAGTACTTC
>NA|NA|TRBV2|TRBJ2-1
CASTRSGEGYNEQFF
TGTGCCAGCACACGCTCAGGGGAAGGGTACAATGAGCAGTTCTTC
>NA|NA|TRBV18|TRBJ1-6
CASSPLSPAGNSPLHF
TGTGCCAGCTCACCACTGTCGCCCGCGGGGAATTCACCCCTCCACTTT